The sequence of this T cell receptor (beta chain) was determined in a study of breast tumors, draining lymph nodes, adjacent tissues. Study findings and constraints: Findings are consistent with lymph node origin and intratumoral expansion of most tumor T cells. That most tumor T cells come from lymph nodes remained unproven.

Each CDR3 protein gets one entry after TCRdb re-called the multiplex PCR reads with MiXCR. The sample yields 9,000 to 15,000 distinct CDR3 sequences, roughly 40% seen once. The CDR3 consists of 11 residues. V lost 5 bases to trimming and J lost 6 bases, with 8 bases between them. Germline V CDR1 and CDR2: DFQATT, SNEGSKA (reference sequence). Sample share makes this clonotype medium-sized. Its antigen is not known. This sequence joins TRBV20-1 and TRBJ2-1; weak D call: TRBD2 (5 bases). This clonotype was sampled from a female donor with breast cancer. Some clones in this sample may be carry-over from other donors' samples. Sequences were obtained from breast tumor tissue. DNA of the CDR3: TGCAGTGCTGGAGGCCGCAATGAGCAGTTCTTC. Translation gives CSAGGRNEQFF.